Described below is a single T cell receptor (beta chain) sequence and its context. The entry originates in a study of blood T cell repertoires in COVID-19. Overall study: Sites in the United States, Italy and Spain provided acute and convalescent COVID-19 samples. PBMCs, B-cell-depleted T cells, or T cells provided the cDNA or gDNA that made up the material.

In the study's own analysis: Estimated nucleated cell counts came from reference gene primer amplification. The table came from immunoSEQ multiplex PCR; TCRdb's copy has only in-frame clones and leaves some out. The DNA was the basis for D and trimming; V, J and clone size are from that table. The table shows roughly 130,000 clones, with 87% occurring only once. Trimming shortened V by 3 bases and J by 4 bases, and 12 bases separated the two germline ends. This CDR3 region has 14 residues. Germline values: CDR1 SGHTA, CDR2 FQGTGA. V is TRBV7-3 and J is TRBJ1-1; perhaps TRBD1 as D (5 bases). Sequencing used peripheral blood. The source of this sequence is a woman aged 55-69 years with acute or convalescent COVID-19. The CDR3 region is CASSFGGAGTEAFF. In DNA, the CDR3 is TGTGCCAGCAGCTTTGGAGGGGCCGGCACTGAAGCTTTCTTT.